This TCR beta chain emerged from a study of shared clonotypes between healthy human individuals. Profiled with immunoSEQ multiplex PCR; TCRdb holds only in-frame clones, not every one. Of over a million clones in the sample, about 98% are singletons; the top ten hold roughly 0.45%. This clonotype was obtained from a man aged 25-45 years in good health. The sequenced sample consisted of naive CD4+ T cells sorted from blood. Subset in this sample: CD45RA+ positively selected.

CDR3 in amino acids: CASSLSSAGGPGGVTQYF. In DNA, the CDR3 is TGTGCCAGCAGCTTGTCCTCTGCGGGAGGGCCAGGAGGGGTGACCCAGTACTTC. The chain is built from TRBV5-4 and TRBJ2-5; 9 bases map to TRBD2. The germline CDR1 and CDR2 sequences are SGHNT and YYREEE (reference sequence). The trim removed 1 base at V and 7 bases at J, leaving 17 bases unmatched. The CDR3 extends over 18 amino acids.